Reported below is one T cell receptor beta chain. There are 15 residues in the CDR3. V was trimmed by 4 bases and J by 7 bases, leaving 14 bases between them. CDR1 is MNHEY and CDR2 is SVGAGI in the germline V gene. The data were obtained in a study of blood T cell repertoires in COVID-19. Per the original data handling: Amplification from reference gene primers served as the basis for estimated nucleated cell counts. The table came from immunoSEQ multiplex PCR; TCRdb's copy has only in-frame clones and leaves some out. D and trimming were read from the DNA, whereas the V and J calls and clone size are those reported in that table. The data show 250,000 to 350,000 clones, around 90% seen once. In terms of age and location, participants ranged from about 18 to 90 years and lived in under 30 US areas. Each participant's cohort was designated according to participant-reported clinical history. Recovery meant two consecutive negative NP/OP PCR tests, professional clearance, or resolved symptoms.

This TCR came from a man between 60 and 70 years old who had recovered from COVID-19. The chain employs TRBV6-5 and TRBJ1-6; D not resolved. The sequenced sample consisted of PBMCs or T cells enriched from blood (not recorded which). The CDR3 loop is CASSFRGVENSPLHF. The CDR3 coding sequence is TGTGCCAGCAGTTTTCGGGGAGTCGAGAATTCACCCCTCCACTTT.